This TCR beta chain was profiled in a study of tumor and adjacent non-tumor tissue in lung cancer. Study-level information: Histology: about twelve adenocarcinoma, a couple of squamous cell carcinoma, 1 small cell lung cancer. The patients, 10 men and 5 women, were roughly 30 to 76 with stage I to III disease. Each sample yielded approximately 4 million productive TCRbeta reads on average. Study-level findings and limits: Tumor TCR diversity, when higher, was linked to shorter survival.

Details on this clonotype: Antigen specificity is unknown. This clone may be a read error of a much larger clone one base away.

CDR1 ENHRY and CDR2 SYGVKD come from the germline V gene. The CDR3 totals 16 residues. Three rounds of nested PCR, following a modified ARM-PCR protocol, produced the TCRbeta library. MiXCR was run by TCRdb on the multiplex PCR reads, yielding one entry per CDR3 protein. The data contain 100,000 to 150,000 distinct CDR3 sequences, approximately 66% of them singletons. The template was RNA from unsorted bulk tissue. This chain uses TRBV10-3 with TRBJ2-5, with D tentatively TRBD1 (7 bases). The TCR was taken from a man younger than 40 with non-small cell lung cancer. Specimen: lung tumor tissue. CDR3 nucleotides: TGTGTCATCAGTGCTGGAAACAGGGGAGGAGGGGAGACCCAGTACTTC. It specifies CVISAGNRGGGETQYF.